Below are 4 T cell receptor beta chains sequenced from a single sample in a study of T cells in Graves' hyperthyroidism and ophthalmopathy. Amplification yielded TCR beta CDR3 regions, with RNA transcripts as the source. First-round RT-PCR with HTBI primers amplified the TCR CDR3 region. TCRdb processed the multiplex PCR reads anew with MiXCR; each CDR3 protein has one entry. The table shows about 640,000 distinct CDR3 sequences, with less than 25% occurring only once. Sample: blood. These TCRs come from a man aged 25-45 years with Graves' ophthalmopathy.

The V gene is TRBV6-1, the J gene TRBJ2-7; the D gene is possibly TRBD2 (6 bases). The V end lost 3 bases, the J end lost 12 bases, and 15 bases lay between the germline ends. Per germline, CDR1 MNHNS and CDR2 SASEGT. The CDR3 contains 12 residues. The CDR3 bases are TGTGCCAGCAGTGATACGGAACTAGCAGCGTACTTC. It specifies CASSDTELAAYF.

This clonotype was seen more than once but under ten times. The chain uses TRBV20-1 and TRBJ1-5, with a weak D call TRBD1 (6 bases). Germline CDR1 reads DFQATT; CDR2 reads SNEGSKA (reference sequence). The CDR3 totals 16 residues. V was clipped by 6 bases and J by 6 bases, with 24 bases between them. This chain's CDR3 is CSASKSGRGVTQPQHF. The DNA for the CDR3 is TGCAGTGCCTCGAAATCGGGAAGGGGGGTAACTCAGCCCCAGCATTTT.

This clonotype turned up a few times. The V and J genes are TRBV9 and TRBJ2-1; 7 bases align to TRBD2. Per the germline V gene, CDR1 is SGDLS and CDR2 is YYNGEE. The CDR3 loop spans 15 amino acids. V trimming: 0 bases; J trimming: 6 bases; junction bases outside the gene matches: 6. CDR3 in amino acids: CASSVDGLAANEQFF. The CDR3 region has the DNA TGTGCCAGCAGCGTAGACGGTCTAGCGGCCAATGAGCAGTTCTTC. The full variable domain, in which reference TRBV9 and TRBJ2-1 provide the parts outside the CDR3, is DSGVTQTPKHLITATGQRVTLRCSPRSGDLSVYWYQQSLDQGLQFLIQYYNGEERAKGNILERFSAQQFPDLHSELNLSSLELGDSALYFCASSVDGLAANEQFFGPGTRLTVL.

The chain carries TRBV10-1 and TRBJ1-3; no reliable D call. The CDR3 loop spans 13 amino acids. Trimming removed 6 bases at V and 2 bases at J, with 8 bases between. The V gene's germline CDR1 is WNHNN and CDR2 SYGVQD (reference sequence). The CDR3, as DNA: TGCGCCAGCAGCAACTCACCTGGAAACACCATATATTTT. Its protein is CASSNSPGNTIYF.